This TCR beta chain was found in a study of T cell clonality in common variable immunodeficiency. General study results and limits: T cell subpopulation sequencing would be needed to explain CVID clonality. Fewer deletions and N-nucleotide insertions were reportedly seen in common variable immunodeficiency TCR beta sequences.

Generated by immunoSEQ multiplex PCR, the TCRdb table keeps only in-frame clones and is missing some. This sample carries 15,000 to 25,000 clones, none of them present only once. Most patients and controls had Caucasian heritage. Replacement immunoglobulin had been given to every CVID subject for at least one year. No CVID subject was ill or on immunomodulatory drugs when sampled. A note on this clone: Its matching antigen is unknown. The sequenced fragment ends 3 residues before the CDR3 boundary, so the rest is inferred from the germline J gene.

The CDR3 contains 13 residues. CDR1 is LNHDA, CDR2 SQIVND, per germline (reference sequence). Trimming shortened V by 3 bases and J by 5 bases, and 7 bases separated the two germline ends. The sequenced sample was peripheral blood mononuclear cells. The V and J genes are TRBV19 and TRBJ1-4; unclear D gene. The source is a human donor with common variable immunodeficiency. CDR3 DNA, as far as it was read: TGTGCCAGTAGTATCGAGGCCAATGAAAAA. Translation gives CASSIEANEK. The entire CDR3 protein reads CASSIEANEKLFF.